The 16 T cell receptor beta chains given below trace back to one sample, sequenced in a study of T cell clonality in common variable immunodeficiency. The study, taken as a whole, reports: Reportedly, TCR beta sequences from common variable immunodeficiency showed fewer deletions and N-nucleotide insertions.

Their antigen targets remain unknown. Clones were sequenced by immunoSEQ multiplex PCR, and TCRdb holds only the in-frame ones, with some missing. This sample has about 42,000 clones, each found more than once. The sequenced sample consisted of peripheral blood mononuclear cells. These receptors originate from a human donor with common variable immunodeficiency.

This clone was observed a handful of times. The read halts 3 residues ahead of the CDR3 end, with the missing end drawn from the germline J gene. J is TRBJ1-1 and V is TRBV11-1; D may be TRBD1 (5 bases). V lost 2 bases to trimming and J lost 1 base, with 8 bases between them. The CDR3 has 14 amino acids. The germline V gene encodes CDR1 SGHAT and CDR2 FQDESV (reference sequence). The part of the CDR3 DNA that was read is TGTGCCAGCAGCTTACGGGGGACGAACACTGAA. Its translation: CASSLRGTNTE. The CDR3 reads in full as CASSLRGTNTEAFF.

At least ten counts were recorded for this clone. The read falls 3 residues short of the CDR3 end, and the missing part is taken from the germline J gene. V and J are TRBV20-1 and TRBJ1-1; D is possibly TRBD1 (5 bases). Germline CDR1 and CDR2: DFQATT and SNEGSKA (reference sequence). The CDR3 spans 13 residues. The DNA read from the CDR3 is TGCAGTGCTACACCGTCGGGGACTGCGGGC. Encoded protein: CSATPSGTAG. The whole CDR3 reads CSATPSGTAGAFF.

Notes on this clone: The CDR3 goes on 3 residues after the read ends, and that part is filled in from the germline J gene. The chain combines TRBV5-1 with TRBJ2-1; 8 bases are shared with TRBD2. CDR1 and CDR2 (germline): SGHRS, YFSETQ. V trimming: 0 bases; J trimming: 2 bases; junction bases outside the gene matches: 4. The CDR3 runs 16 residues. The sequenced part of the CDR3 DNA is TGCGCCAGCAGCTTGGCTAGCGGGTATACCTACAATGAG. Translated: CASSLASGYTYNE. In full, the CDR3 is CASSLASGYTYNEQFF.

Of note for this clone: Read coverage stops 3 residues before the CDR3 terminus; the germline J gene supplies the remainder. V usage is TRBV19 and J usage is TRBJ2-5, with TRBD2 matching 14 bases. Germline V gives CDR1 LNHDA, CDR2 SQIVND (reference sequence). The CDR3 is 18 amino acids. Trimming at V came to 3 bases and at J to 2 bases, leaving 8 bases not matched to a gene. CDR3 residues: CASSISLGLAGVQETQYF. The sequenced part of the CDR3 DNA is TGTGCCAGTAGTATTTCTCTGGGACTAGCGGGAGTTCAAGAGACC.

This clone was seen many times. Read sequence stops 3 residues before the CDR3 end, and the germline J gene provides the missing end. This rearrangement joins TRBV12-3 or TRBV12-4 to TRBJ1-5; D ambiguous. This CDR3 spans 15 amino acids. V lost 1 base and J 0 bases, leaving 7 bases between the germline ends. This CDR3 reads CASSLGRNSNQPQHF. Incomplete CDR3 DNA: TGTGCCAGCAGTTTAGGCAGAAATAGCAATCAGCCC.

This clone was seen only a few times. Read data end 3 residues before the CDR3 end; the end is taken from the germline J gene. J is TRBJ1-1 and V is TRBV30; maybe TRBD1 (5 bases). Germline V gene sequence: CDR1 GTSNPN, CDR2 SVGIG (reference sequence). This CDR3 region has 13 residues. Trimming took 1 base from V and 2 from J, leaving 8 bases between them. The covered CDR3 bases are TGTGCCTGGAGTGCGGACACAAACACTGAA. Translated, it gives CAWSADTNTE. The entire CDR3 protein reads CAWSADTNTEAFF.

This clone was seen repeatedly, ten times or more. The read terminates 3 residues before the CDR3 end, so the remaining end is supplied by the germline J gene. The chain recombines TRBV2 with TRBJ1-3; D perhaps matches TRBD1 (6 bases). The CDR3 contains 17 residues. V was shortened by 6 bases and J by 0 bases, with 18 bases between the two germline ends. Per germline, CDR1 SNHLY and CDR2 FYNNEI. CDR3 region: CASSAETGRISGNTIYF. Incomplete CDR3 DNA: TGTGCCAGCAGCGCCGAGACAGGACGTATCTCTGGAAACACC.

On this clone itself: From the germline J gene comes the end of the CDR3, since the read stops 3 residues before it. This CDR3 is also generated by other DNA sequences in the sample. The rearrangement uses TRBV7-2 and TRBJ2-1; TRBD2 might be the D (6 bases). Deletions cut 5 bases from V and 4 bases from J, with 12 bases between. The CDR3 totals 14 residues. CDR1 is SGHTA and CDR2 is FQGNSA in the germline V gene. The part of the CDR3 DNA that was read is TGTGCCAGCAGCCCGGGACTGGTTTACAATGAG. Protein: CASSPGLVYNE. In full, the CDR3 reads CASSPGLVYNEQFF.

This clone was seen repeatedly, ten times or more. The CDR3 spells CAISEGGANYGYTF. The CDR3 bases that were read are TGTGCCATCAGTGAGGGAGGGGCTAACTATGGC. This chain connects TRBV10-3 to TRBJ1-2; D may be TRBD1 (5 bases). The sequenced fragment ends 3 residues before the CDR3 boundary, so the rest is inferred from the germline J gene. The ends were cut back, 2 bases at V and 0 bases at J, with 7 bases in the middle. Germline CDR1 and CDR2: ENHRY and SYGVKD. The CDR3 consists of 14 residues.

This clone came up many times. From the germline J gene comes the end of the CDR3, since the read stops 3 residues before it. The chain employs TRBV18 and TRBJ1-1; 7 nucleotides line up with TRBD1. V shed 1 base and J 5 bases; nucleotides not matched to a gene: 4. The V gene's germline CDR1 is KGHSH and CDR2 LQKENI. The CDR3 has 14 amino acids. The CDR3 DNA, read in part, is TGTGCCAGCTCACCACAGGGGGCTAGGACTGAA. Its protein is CASSPQGARTE. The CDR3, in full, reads CASSPQGARTEAFF.

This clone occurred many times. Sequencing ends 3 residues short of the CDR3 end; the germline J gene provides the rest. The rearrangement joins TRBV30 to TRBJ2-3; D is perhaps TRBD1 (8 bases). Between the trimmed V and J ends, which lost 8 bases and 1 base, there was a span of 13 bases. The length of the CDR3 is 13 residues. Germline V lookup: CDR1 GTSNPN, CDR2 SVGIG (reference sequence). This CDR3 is CAGGGQGTDTQYF. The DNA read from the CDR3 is TGTGCCGGGGGGGGACAGGGCACAGATACG. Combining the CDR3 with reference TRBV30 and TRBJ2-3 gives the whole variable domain SQTIHQWPATLVQPVGSPLSLECTVEGTSNPNLYWYRQAAGRGLQLLFYSVGIGQISSEVPQNLSASRPQDRQFILSSKKLLLSDSGFYLCAGGGQGTDTQYFGPGTRLTVL.

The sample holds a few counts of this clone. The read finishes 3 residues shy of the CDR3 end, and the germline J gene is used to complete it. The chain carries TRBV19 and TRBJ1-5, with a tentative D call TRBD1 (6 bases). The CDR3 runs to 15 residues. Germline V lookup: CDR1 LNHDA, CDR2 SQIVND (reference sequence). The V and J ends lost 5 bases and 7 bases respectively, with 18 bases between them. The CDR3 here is CASSVTGTQGQPQHF. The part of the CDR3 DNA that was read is TGTGCCAGTAGTGTTACAGGGACCCAGGGACAGCCC.

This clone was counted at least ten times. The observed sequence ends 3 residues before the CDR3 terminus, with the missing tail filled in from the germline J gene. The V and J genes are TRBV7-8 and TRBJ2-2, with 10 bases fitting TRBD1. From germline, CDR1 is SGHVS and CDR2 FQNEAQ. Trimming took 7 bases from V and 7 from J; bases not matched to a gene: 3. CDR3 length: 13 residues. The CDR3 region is CASKGQGDGELFF. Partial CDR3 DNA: TGTGCCAGCAAAGGACAGGGGGACGGGGAG.

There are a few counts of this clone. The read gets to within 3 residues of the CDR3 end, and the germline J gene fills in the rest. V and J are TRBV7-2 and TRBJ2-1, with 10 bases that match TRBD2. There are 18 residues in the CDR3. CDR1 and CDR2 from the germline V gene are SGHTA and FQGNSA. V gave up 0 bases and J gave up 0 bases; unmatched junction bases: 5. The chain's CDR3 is CASSLAVSGGSSYNEQFF. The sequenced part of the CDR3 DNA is TGTGCCAGCAGCTTAGCAGTTAGCGGGGGGAGCTCCTACAATGAG.

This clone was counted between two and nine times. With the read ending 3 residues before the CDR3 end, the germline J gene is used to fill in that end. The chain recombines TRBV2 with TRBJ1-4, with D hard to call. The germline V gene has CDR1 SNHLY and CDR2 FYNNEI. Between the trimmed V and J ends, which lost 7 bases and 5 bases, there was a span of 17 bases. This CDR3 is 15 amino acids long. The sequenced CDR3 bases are TGTGCCAGCAAAGGGCGCAGGTTAGGAAATGAAAAA. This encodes CASKGRRLGNEK. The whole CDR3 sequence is CASKGRRLGNEKLFF.

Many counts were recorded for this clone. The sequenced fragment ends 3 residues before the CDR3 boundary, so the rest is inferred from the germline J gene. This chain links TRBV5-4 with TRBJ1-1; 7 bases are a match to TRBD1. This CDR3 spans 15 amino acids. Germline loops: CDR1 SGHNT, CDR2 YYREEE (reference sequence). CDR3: CASSLGGDSDLGAFF. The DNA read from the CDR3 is TGTGCCAGCAGCTTGGGAGGGGACAGCGACTTAGGA.